This T cell receptor (beta chain) was sequenced in a study of blood T cell repertoires in COVID-19. Source study methods: Estimation of nucleated cell counts relied on the amplification of reference gene primers. Profiled with immunoSEQ multiplex PCR; TCRdb holds only in-frame clones, not every one. Clone size and V and J calls were adopted from that table, with D and trimming inferred from the DNA. The sample holds roughly 280,000 clones; 75% to 90% are singletons and the top ten take around 2.1%. The table lists this clone with a count of one. CDR1 and CDR2 (germline): SGHRS, YFSETQ. The CDR3 extends over 14 amino acids. V lost 4 bases to trimming and J lost 3 bases, with 13 bases between them.

Sequencing input: peripheral blood. The sequence was collected from a man over 45 with acute or convalescent COVID-19. The chain is built from TRBV5-1 and TRBJ1-2; D call uncertain. CDR3 coding DNA: TGCGCCAGCAGCGCGGACCCGGGGTACTATGGCTACACCTTC. It encodes CASSADPGYYGYTF.